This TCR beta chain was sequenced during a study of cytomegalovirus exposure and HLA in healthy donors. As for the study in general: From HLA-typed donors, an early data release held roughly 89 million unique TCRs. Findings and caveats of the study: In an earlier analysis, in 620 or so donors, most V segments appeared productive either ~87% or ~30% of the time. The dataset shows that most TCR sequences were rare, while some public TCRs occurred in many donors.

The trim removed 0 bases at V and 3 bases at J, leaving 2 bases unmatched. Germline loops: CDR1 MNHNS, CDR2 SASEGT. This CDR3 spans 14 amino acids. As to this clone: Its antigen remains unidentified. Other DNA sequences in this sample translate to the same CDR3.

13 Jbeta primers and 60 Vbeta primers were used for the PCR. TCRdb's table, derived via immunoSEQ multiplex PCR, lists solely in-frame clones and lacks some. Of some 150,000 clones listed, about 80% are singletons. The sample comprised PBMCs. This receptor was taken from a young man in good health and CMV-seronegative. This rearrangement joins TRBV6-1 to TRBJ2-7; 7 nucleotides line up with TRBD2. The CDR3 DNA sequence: TGTGCCAGCAGTGAAGCAGGCGGGGGCTACGAGCAGTACTTC. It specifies CASSEAGGGYEQYF.